This T cell receptor (beta chain) was captured by sequencing in a study of T cells after yellow fever vaccination. Study results and limitations: Peaking on day 5 versus 15, the secondary response was faster but weaker.

The germline V and J ends were trimmed by 2 bases and 8 bases, with 13 bases remaining between them. Looked up from germline, CDR1 is SGHTA and CDR2 is FQGNSA. The CDR3 covers 14 residues. A 5'RACE template-switching step, the method used to make TCR cDNA, added a universal primer site and UMIs. One entry per CDR3 protein results from TCRdb running MiXCR on the 5' RACE reads. The profile covers more than 250,000 distinct CDR3 sequences, with around 6.8% appearing a single time and over 15% taken by the ten largest. This clonotype was counted many times. As yet, its antigen is unknown. The V and J genes are TRBV7-2 and TRBJ2-1; D possibly uses TRBD1 or TRBD2 (5 bases each). Sequencing used PBMCs, obtained approximately 47 days after the first yellow fever vaccination. The source of this sequence is a man younger than 35 who received the YFV17D yellow fever vaccine. The chain's CDR3 is CASSLPARGDEQFF. In nucleotides, the CDR3 is TGTGCCAGCAGCTTACCAGCCCGGGGCGATGAGCAGTTCTTC.